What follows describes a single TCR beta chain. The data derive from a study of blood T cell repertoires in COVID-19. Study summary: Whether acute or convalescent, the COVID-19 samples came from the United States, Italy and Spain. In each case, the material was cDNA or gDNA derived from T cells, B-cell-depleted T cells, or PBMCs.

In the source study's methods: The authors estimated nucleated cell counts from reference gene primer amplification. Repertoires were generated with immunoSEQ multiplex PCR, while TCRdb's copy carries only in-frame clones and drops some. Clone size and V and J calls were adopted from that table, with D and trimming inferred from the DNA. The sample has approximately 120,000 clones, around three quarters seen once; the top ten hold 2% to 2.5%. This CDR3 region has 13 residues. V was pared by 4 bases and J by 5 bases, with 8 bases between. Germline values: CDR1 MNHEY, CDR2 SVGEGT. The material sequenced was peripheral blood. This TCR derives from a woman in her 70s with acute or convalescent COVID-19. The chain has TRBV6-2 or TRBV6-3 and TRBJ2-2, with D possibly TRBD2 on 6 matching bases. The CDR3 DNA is TGTGCCAGCAGTTGGGACTGGACCGGGGAGCTGTTTTTT. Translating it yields CASSWDWTGELFF.